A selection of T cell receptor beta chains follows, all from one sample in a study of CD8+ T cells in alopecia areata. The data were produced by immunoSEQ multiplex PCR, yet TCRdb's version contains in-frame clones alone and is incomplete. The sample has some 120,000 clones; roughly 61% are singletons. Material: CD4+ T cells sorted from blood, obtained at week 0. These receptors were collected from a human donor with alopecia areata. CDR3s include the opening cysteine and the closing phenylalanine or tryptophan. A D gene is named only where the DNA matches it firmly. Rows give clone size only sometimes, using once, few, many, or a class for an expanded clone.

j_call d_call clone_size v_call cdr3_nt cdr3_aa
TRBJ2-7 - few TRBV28 TGTGCCAGCGGAGGGCGGATCTACGAGCAGTACTTC CASGGRIYEQYF
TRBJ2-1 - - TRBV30 TGTGCCTGGAGTGTAAGGGGAAGGGAGCAGTTCTTC CAWSVRGREQFF
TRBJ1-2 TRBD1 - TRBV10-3 TGTGCCATCAGTAAAGGGGGCATCGGGTATGGCTACACCTTC CAISKGGIGYGYTF
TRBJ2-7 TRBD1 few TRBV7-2 TGTGCCAGCAGCTTAGGGGTACAGGGGTGGGCGTACTTC CASSLGVQGWAYF
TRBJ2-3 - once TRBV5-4 TGTGCCAGCGAAAAGGGCGGGGACCAGGCAGATACGCAGTATTTT CASEKGGDQADTQYF
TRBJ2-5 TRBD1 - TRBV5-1 TGCGCCAGCAGCGGGGCCGGGACAGGGGATGAGACCCAGTACTTC CASSGAGTGDETQYF
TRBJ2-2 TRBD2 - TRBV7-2 TGTGCCAGCAGCCCTAGCCCTAGCGGGGACACCGGGGAGCTGTTTTTT CASSPSPSGDTGELFF
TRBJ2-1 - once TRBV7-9 TGTGCCAGCAGCTTAGTAAGGGTCGTCGATGAGCAGTTCTTC CASSLVRVVDEQFF
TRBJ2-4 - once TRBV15 TGTGCCACCAGCAGAGATCAGGGGAACATTCAGTACTTC CATSRDQGNIQYF
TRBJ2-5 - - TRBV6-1 TGTGCCAGCAGCAAGGCACAAGAGACCCAGTACTTC CASSKAQETQYF
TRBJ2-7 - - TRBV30 TGTGCCTGGAGCGGGGGTCTCTACGAGCAGTACTTC CAWSGGLYEQYF
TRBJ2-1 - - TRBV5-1 TGCGCCAGCAGCATAACCCCGGGCGGGTACAATGAGCAGTTCTTC CASSITPGGYNEQFF
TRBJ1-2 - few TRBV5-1 TGCGCCAGCACACCGACAGACCTTACTAACTATGGCTACACCTTC CASTPTDLTNYGYTF
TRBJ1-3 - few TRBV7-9 TGTGCCAGCAGCCGGGCGGGGACTGGAAACACCATATATTTT CASSRAGTGNTIYF